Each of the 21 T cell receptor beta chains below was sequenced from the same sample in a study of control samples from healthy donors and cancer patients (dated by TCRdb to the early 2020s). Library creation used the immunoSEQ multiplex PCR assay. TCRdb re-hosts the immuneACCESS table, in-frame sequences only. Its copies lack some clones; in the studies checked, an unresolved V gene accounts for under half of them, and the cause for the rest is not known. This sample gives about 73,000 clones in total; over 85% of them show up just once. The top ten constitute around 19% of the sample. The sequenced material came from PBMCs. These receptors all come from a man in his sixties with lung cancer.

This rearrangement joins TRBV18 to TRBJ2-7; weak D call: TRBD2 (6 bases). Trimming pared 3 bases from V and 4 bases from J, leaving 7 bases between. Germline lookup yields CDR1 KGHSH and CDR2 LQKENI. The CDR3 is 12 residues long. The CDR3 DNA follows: TGTGCCAGCTCACCTGGGACTTACGAGCAGTACGTC. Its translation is CASSPGTYEQYV.

CDR3 DNA sequence: TGTGCCAGCAGATCGGGCTACGAGCAGTACGTC. Encoded protein: CASRSGYEQYV. The chain combines TRBV6-5 with TRBJ2-7, with unresolved D. Trimming removed 6 bases from V and 3 bases from J, with 6 bases in between. CDR1 and CDR2 from the germline V gene are MNHEY and SVGAGI. CDR3 length equals 11 residues.

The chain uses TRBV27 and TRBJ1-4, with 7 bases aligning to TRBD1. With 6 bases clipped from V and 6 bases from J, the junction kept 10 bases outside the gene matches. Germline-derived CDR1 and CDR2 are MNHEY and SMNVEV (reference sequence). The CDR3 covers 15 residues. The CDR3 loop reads CASSPMGQNHEKLFF. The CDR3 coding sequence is TGTGCCAGCAGCCCGATGGGACAGAATCATGAAAAACTGTTTTTT.

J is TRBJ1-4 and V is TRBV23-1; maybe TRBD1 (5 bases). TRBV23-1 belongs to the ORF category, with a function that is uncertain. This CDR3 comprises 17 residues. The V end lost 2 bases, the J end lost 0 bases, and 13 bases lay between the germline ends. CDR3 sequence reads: CASSQKTGDATNEKLFF. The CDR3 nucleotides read TGCGCCAGCAGTCAAAAAACAGGAGATGCAACTAATGAAAAACTGTTTTTT.

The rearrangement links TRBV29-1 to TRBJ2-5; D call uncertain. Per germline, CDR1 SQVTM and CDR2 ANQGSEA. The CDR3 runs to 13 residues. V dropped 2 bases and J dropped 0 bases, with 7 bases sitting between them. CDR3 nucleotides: TGCAGCGTTGAATCCACAGACCAAGAGACCCAGTACTTC. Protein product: CSVESTDQETQYF.

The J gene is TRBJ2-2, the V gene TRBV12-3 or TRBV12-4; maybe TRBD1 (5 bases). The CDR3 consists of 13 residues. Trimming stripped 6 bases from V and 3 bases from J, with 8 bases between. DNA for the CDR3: TGTGCCAGCAGGTCCAGGGACACCGGGGAGCTGTTTTTT. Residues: CASRSRDTGELFF.

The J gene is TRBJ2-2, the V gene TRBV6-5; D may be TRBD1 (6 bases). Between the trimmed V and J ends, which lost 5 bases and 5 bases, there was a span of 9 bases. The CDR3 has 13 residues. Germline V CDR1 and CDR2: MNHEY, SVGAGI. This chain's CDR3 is CASSPGVTGELFF. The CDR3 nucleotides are TGTGCCAGCAGTCCAGGGGTAACCGGGGAGCTGTTTTTT.

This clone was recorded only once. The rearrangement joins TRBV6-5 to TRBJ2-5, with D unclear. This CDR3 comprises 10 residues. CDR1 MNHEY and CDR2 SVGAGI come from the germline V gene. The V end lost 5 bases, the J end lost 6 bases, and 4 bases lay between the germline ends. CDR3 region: CASSKQTQYF. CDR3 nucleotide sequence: TGTGCCAGCAGTAAACAGACCCAGTACTTC.

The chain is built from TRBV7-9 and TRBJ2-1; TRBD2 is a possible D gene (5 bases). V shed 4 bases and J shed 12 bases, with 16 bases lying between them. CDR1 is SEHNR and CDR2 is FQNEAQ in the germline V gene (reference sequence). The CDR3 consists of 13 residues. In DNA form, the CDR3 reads TGTGCCAGCAGCTGGAAGGGTAACGGGGTGCAGTTCTTC. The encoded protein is CASSWKGNGVQFF.

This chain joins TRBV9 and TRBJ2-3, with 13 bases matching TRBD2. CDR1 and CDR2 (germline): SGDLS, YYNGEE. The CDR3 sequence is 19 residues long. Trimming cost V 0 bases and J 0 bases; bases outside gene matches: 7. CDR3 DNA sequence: TGTGCCAGCAGCGTAGTAGGGGGACTAGCGGGGACTAGCACAGATACGCAGTATTTT. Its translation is CASSVVGGLAGTSTDTQYF.

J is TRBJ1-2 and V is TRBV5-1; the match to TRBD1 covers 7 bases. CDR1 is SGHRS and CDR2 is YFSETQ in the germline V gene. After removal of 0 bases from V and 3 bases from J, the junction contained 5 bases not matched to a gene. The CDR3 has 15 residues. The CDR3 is CASSLGEGAHYGYTF. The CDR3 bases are TGCGCCAGCAGCTTGGGGGAGGGGGCCCACTATGGCTACACCTTC.

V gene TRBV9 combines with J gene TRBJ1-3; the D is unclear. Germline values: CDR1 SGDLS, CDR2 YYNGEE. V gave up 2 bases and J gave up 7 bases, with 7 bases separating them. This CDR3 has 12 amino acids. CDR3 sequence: CASSVGGNTIYF. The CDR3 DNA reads TGTGCCAGCAGCGTGGGTGGCAACACCATATATTTT. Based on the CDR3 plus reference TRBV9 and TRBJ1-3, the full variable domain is DSGVTQTPKHLITATGQRVTLRCSPRSGDLSVYWYQQSLDQGLQFLIQYYNGEERAKGNILERFSAQQFPDLHSELNLSSLELGDSALYFCASSVGGNTIYFGEGSWLTVV.

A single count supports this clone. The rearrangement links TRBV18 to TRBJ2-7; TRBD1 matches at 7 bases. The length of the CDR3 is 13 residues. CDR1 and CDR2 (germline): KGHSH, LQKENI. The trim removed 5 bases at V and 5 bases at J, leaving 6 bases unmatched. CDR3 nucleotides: TGTGCCAGCTCATCCCCGGGACAGAACGAGCAGTACTTC. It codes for CASSSPGQNEQYF. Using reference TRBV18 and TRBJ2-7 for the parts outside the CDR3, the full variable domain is NAGVMQNPRHLVRRRGQEARLRCSPMKGHSHVYWYRQLPEEGLKFMVYLQKENIIDESGMPKERFSAEFPKEGPSILRIQQVVRGDSAAYFCASSSPGQNEQYFGPGTRLTVT.

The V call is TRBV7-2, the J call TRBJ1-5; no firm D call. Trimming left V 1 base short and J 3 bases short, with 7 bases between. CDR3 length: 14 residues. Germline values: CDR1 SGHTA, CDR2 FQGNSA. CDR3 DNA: TGTGCCAGCAGCTTAGGGTACATCAATCAGCCCCAGCATTTT. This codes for CASSLGYINQPQHF.

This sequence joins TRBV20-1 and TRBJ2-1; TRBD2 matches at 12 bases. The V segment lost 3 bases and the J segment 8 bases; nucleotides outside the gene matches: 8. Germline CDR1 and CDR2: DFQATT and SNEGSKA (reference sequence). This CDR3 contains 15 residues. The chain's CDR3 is CSASRLAGGPYEQFF. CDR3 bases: TGCAGTGCTAGTAGGCTAGCGGGGGGGCCATATGAGCAGTTCTTC.

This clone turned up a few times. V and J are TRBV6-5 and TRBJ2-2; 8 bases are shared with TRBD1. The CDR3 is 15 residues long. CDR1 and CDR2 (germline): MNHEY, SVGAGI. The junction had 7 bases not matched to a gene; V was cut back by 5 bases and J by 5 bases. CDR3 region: CASSLGQGFTGELFF. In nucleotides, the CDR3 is TGTGCCAGCAGTCTTGGACAGGGATTTACCGGGGAGCTGTTTTTT.

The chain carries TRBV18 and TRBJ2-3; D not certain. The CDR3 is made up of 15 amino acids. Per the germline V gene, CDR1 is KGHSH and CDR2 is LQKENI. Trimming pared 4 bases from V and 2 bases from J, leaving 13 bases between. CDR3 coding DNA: TGTGCCAGCTCACAAGTGCCGCAAGTCACAGATACGCAGTATTTT. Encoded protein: CASSQVPQVTDTQYF.

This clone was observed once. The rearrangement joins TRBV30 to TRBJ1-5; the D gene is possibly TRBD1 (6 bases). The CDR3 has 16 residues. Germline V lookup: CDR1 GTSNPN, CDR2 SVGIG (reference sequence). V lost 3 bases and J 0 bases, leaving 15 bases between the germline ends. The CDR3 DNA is TGTGCCTGGAGCGCACAGGGACTGTATAGCAATCAGCCCCAGCATTTT. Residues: CAWSAQGLYSNQPQHF.

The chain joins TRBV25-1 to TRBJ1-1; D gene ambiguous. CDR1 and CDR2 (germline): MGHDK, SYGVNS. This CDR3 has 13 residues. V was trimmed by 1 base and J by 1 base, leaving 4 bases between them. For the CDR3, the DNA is TGTGCCAGCAGTGAATCTCCGAACACTGAAGCTTTCTTT. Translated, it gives CASSESPNTEAFF. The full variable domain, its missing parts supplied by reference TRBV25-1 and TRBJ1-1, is EADIYQTPRYLVIGTGKKITLECSQTMGHDKMYWYQQDPGMELHLIHYSYGVNSTEKGDLSSESTVSRIRTEHFPLTLESARPSHTSQYLCASSESPNTEAFFGQGTRLTVV.

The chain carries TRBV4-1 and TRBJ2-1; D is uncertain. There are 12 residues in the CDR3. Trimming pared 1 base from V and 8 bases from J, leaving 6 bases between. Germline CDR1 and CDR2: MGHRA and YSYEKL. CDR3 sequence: CASSQVEDEQFF. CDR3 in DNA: TGCGCCAGCAGCCAAGTCGAGGATGAGCAGTTCTTC.

This CDR3 is CASSGRQGRDYNEQFF. In DNA, the CDR3 is TGTGCCAGCAGTGGGAGACAGGGCCGAGACTACAATGAGCAGTTCTTC. The chain is built from TRBV27 and TRBJ2-1, with TRBD1 identical over 7 bases. Germline loops: CDR1 MNHEY, CDR2 SMNVEV (reference sequence). This CDR3 region has 16 residues. J gave up 3 bases and V 5 bases, and 10 bases lay outside the gene matches.